The clone carrying this T cell receptor (beta chain) was counted only a few times. Each diagnosis drew on symptoms, thyroxine, TRAb, thyroid ultrasound and orbital computed tomography findings. This CDR3 has 13 residues. V shed 1 base and J shed 5 bases, with 9 bases lying between them. CDR1 and CDR2 from the germline V gene are LGHNA and YNFKEQ. The data are from a study of T cells in Graves' hyperthyroidism and ophthalmopathy. The CDR3 regions of TCR beta were amplified from RNA transcripts. HTBI primers were used for first-round RT-PCR of the TCR CDR3. MiXCR, run by TCRdb on the multiplex PCR reads, gives a single entry per CDR3 protein. The profile shows under 400,000 distinct CDR3 sequences, around 25% of them singletons.

The material sequenced was blood. This TCR derives from a man aged 45-65 years with Graves' hyperthyroidism. The rearrangement joins TRBV4-2 to TRBJ2-7; no clear D gene. DNA for the CDR3: TGTGCCAGCAGCCAAGGGGTCGAGGACGAGCAGTACTTC. This encodes CASSQGVEDEQYF.